These 29 T cell receptor beta chains came from one sample sequenced in a study of radiation and T cells in renal cell carcinoma. Described time point: baseline pretreatment blood. Documented treatment: 15 Gy SBRT to primary tumor, nephrectomy 4 weeks later. The table came from immunoSEQ multiplex PCR; TCRdb's copy has only in-frame clones and leaves some out. Among some 140,000 clones listed, about 88% were seen once. Sequenced here: blood, sampled from a patient whose treatment included radiotherapy and nephrectomy. These receptors were obtained from a woman aged 45-59 years with renal cell carcinoma.

With respect to this clone: Additional DNA sequences in this sample encode the identical CDR3. V usage is TRBV2 and J usage is TRBJ2-5; the D gene is possibly TRBD2 (5 bases). Trimming cost V 3 bases and J 4 bases, with 6 bases left between them. From germline, CDR1 is SNHLY and CDR2 FYNNEI. This CDR3 region has 12 residues. For the CDR3, the DNA is TGTGCCAGCAGTGAGGGGAGAGAGACCCAGTACTTC. Protein: CASSEGRETQYF.

In regard to this clone: In the same sample, other DNA sequences code for this CDR3. The chain employs TRBV7-8 and TRBJ2-2, with 10 bases identical to TRBD1. The length of the CDR3 is 15 residues. Germline CDR1 and CDR2: SGHVS and FQNEAQ. J was trimmed by 3 bases and V by 5 bases; bases with no gene match: 3. The CDR3 DNA reads as TGTGCCAGCAGCCCCGGACAGGGGGACACCGGGGAGCTGTTTTTT. Amino acids: CASSPGQGDTGELFF.

The chain is built from TRBV11-1 and TRBJ1-1; D is ambiguous. V was cut by 5 bases and J by 8 bases, with 15 bases left in between. There are 13 residues in the CDR3. Germline V gene sequence: CDR1 SGHAT, CDR2 FQDESV (reference sequence). The chain's CDR3 is CASSPRTPREAFF. The CDR3 nucleotides are TGTGCCAGCAGCCCCCGCACTCCCAGGGAAGCTTTCTTT.

CDR3 region: CASSISRWGYEQYF. The CDR3 DNA reads as TGTGCCAGTAGTATCTCGAGATGGGGCTACGAGCAGTACTTC. The chain recombines TRBV19 with TRBJ2-7; D not certain. CDR3 length: 14 residues. Trimming removed 3 bases at V and 3 bases at J, with 12 bases between. In germline, CDR1 is LNHDA, CDR2 SQIVND (reference sequence).

The V and J genes are TRBV19 and TRBJ1-2; D call uncertain. V was clipped by 5 bases and J by 5 bases, with 9 bases between them. There are 12 residues in the CDR3. CDR1 LNHDA and CDR2 SQIVND come from the germline V gene (reference sequence). The CDR3 spells CASSSRVYGYTF. CDR3 bases: TGTGCCAGTAGTTCGCGGGTTTATGGCTACACCTTC.

The chain employs TRBV19 and TRBJ1-5, with 8 positions matching TRBD1. This CDR3 spans 14 amino acids. J gave up 2 bases and V 3 bases, and 0 bases lay outside the gene matches. Germline V gene sequence: CDR1 LNHDA, CDR2 SQIVND (reference sequence). The CDR3 DNA is TGTGCCAGTAGTATGACAGGGGGCAATCAGCCCCAGCATTTT. Translated: CASSMTGGNQPQHF.

The rearrangement links TRBV7-9 to TRBJ1-2; D gene unclear. With 5 bases removed from V and 5 bases from J, the gap between germline ends came to 9 bases. The CDR3 has 12 residues. CDR1 SEHNR and CDR2 FQNEAQ come from the germline V gene (reference sequence). The CDR3 protein is CASSTASYGYTF. DNA of the CDR3: TGTGCCAGCAGCACTGCTTCATATGGCTACACCTTC.

The chain combines TRBV6-1 with TRBJ1-1; D is ambiguous. Per the germline V gene, CDR1 is MNHNS and CDR2 is SASEGT. The V and J ends lost 8 bases and 6 bases respectively, with 22 bases between them. The CDR3 totals 15 residues. The CDR3, as DNA: TGTGCCAGCCGTGGCCTAGGACCCATTGGGGCTGAAGCTTTCTTT. This translates into CASRGLGPIGAEAFF.

This chain connects TRBV2 to TRBJ1-5; D unresolved. V lost 5 bases and J lost 4, with 18 bases in between. There are 16 residues in the CDR3. Germline CDR1 reads SNHLY; CDR2 reads FYNNEI. In DNA, the CDR3 is TGTGCCAGCAGTCCCTTTTCCGGGAGCAGGAATCAGCCCCAGCATTTT. The encoded protein is CASSPFSGSRNQPQHF.

The table lists this clone with a count of one. An end of the junction does not agree with germline; a read error may underlie this. The chain couples TRBV10-3 to TRBJ2-3; no clear D. CDR1 and CDR2 from the germline V gene are ENHRY and SYGVKD. The CDR3 consists of 16 residues. CDR3 residues: CATSGLGVRSTDTQYF. CDR3 nucleotides: TGTGCCACCAGTGGTCTGGGCGTTCGGAGCACAGATACGCAGTATTTT.

The rearrangement links TRBV7-9 to TRBJ2-1; weak D call: TRBD1 (5 bases). The CDR3 has 16 residues. Germline assignment: CDR1 SEHNR and CDR2 FQNEAQ (reference sequence). V gave up 5 bases and J gave up 4 bases, with 18 bases separating them. The CDR3 DNA sequence: TGTGCCAGCAGCCCACTCCAGGGAATTCCATACAATGAGCAGTTCTTC. Translated, it gives CASSPLQGIPYNEQFF.

This rearrangement joins TRBV28 to TRBJ1-6; a weak D match, TRBD1 (6 bases). There are 15 residues in the CDR3. The V gene lost 5 bases and the J gene lost 8 bases, with 16 bases spanning the gap. Germline V CDR1 and CDR2: MDHEN, SYDVKM. The CDR3 is CASSPRGGGHSPLHF. The DNA for the CDR3 is TGTGCCAGCAGTCCCCGGGGAGGGGGACATTCACCCCTCCACTTT.

In DNA form, the CDR3 reads TGTGCCAGCACCCAGCGGAACGGGAACACTGAAGCTTTCTTT. Its translation is CASTQRNGNTEAFF. V and J are TRBV2 and TRBJ1-1; unclear D gene. Germline V gives CDR1 SNHLY, CDR2 FYNNEI. The CDR3 has 14 residues. The V end lost 7 bases, the J end lost 1 base, and 13 bases lay between the germline ends.

The V call is TRBV19, the J call TRBJ1-1; TRBD1 matches 7 bases. V dropped 4 bases and J dropped 1; count of bases not matched to a gene: 6. This CDR3 has 15 amino acids. Germline V CDR1 and CDR2: LNHDA, SQIVND (reference sequence). The CDR3 loop reads CASSKVGTANTEAFF. The CDR3 bases are TGTGCCAGTAGTAAGGTTGGGACAGCGAACACTGAAGCTTTCTTT.

With respect to this clone: In the same sample, other DNA sequences code for this CDR3. The chain carries TRBV9 and TRBJ1-1; weak D call: TRBD1 (6 bases). In germline, CDR1 is SGDLS, CDR2 YYNGEE. The CDR3 is 13 residues long. Trimming took 2 bases from V and 4 from J, leaving 9 bases between them. The chain's CDR3 is CASSVQGFTEAFF. The CDR3 coding sequence is TGTGCCAGCAGCGTGCAGGGGTTCACTGAAGCTTTCTTT.

This clone appeared once. Other DNA sequences in this specimen translate into the identical CDR3. The chain carries TRBV30 and TRBJ2-5; no reliable D call. The CDR3 loop spans 13 amino acids. The V and J ends lost 2 bases and 2 bases respectively, with 9 bases between them. CDR1 is GTSNPN and CDR2 is SVGIG in the germline V gene (reference sequence). The CDR3, as DNA: TGTGCCTGGAGTATCGGTCCTCAAGAGACCCAGTACTTC. Protein: CAWSIGPQETQYF. The full variable domain, completed using reference TRBV30 and TRBJ2-5, is SQTIHQWPATLVQPVGSPLSLECTVEGTSNPNLYWYRQAAGRGLQLLFYSVGIGQISSEVPQNLSASRPQDRQFILSSKKLLLSDSGFYLCAWSIGPQETQYFGPGTRLLVL.

The chain combines TRBV7-2 with TRBJ2-7; possibly TRBD1 for D (5 bases). The germline V gene encodes CDR1 SGHTA and CDR2 FQGNSA. Deletions cut 5 bases from V and 10 bases from J, with 18 bases between. The CDR3 covers 13 residues. DNA of the CDR3: TGTGCCAGCAGCCCAACCCATGGGGCAAGCCAGTACTTC. This codes for CASSPTHGASQYF.

In this sample, this clone turned up a few times. This chain uses TRBV27 with TRBJ1-6; 12 bases map to TRBD1. The CDR3 covers 17 residues. V lost 5 bases to trimming and J lost 7 bases; unmatched junction nucleotides: 9. CDR1 and CDR2 (germline): MNHEY, SMNVEV (reference sequence). The chain's CDR3 is CASSSPGTGGRNSPLHF. CDR3 coding DNA: TGTGCCAGCAGTAGTCCCGGGACAGGGGGCCGCAATTCACCCCTCCACTTT.

The chain is built from TRBV6-1 and TRBJ1-6; no definite D call. V was clipped by 3 bases and J by 9 bases, with 9 bases between them. Germline CDR1 MNHNS, CDR2 SASEGT. CDR3 length: 13 residues. As DNA, the CDR3 is TGTGCCAGCAGTGAGGTGCTAACTTCACCCCTCCACTTT. Protein: CASSEVLTSPLHF.

The rearrangement uses TRBV7-9 and TRBJ1-5; possibly TRBD1 for D (6 bases). CDR3 length: 13 residues. Germline CDR1 is SEHNR and CDR2 is FQNEAQ (reference sequence). Trimming cost V 7 bases and J 4 bases, with 11 bases left between them. CDR3 nucleotide sequence: TGTGCCAGCACCCGGGACATAAATCAGCCCCAGCATTTT. This codes for CASTRDINQPQHF.

The chain links TRBV7-2 to TRBJ2-5, with D possibly being TRBD2 (7 bases). The DNA end favors TRBJ2-7, so the J call may be wrong. This CDR3 comprises 16 residues. Germline CDR1 is SGHTA and CDR2 is FQGNSA. CDR3 region: CASSLFGGGSSYEQYF. CDR3 in DNA: TGTGCCAGCAGCTTATTTGGCGGGGGCAGCTCCTACGAGCAGTACTTC.

The chain carries TRBV11-1 and TRBJ1-1; the D is unclear. CDR1 and CDR2 from the germline V gene are SGHAT and FQDESV (reference sequence). The CDR3 extends over 15 amino acids. Trimming removed 5 bases from V and 0 bases from J, with 13 bases in between. For the CDR3, the DNA is TGTGCCAGCAGCCAAGAGGTGAATTTGAACACTGAAGCTTTCTTT. Protein sequence: CASSQEVNLNTEAFF.

The chain combines TRBV13 with TRBJ1-1; D is possibly TRBD1 (6 bases). The V gene lost 7 bases and the J gene lost 0 bases, with 12 bases spanning the gap. CDR3 size: 14 residues. Germline CDR1 reads PRHDT; CDR2 reads FYEKMQ (reference sequence). Here the CDR3 reads CASKGVGMNTEAFF. Written as DNA, the CDR3 is TGTGCCAGCAAGGGGGTCGGCATGAACACTGAAGCTTTCTTT.

This clone was observed a handful of times. The chain links TRBV9 to TRBJ1-2; D perhaps matches TRBD1 (5 bases). Germline lookup yields CDR1 SGDLS and CDR2 YYNGEE. This CDR3 spans 14 amino acids. V lost 0 bases, J lost 8 bases, and 14 bases lay in between. The CDR3 is CASSVAGIGRGYTF. CDR3 sequence (DNA): TGTGCCAGCAGCGTAGCAGGGATTGGTAGAGGCTACACCTTC. Full variable domain (outside the CDR3, taken from reference TRBV9 and TRBJ1-2): DSGVTQTPKHLITATGQRVTLRCSPRSGDLSVYWYQQSLDQGLQFLIQYYNGEERAKGNILERFSAQQFPDLHSELNLSSLELGDSALYFCASSVAGIGRGYTFGSGTRLTVV.

The V gene is TRBV6-5, the J gene TRBJ2-7, with 7 bases matching TRBD1. The V and J ends lost 7 bases and 0 bases, in that order; junction bases with no gene match: 6. Germline V gene lookup returns CDR1 MNHEY and CDR2 SVGAGI. CDR3 length equals 14 residues. In DNA form, the CDR3 reads TGTGCCAGCACCCAGGGACAGAACTCCTACGAGCAGTACTTC. It translates to CASTQGQNSYEQYF.

This chain uses TRBV11-2 with TRBJ2-7; D is ambiguous. Per germline, CDR1 SGHAT and CDR2 FQNNGV. Trimming took off 11 bases at V and 0 bases at J, with 14 bases between the two ends. This CDR3 spans 13 amino acids. In DNA, the CDR3 is TGTGCCCAAAAGTCTCACCGCTCCTACGAGCAGTACTTC. Protein: CAQKSHRSYEQYF.

J is TRBJ2-7 and V is TRBV6-5; D might be TRBD2 (6 bases). The CDR3 covers 14 residues. Germline CDR1 MNHEY, CDR2 SVGAGI. Trimming pared 5 bases from V and 2 bases from J, leaving 13 bases between. The CDR3 reads CASSVHGGTYEQYF. The CDR3 nucleotides read TGTGCCAGCAGTGTCCACGGGGGTACCTACGAGCAGTACTTC.

A note on this clone: The sample contains more than one DNA sequence encoding this CDR3. This rearrangement joins TRBV7-9 to TRBJ1-4; the match to TRBD1 covers 9 bases. The germline V gene has CDR1 SEHNR and CDR2 FQNEAQ (reference sequence). Germline trimming cut 4 bases from V and 8 bases from J; bases unmatched to any gene: 5. This CDR3 contains 14 residues. The CDR3 nucleotides read TGTGCCAGCAGCTCGGGACAGGGTAGAGAAAAACTGTTTTTT. Residues: CASSSGQGREKLFF.

The CDR3 DNA reads as TGTGCCAGCAGTGACTTCAGGGAGGCCCTCTATGGCTACACCTTC. Amino acids: CASSDFREALYGYTF. V is TRBV2 and J is TRBJ1-2, with D possibly being TRBD1 (5 bases). CDR1 is SNHLY, CDR2 FYNNEI, per germline. The CDR3 has 15 amino acids. With 3 bases removed from V and 4 bases from J, the gap between germline ends came to 15 bases.